This TCR beta chain was identified in a study of cytomegalovirus exposure and HLA in healthy donors. From germline, CDR1 is LNHDA and CDR2 SQIVND (reference sequence). V lost 10 bases, J lost 5 bases, and 20 bases lay in between. This CDR3 contains 14 residues. PCR amplification relied on 60 Vbeta primers (plus 13 Jbeta primers). Sequencing was performed with immunoSEQ multiplex PCR; in TCRdb, only in-frame clones are kept and a portion is missing. This sample has under 200,000 clones, with around 80% found just once. Sequenced: PBMCs. The V and J genes are TRBV19 and TRBJ1-2, with D unclear. The clonotype comes from a man aged 40-55 years in good health and CMV-seronegative. CDR3 residues: CATTDRPRTYGYTF. CDR3 DNA sequence: TGTGCCACCACAGATCGTCCCAGGACTTATGGCTACACCTTC.